Listed here are 8 T cell receptor beta chains from one sample, sequenced in a study of blood T cell repertoires in COVID-19. Assay used: immunoSEQ multiplex PCR; TCRdb lists only in-frame clones, some missing. The data contain tens of thousands of clones, 76% of them singletons. Sequenced: peripheral blood. The receptors originated from a man in his 70s with active or convalescent COVID-19.

J is TRBJ1-6 and V is TRBV5-1; no firm D call. The CDR3 spans 15 residues. The germline V gene has CDR1 SGHRS and CDR2 YFSETQ. Trimming stripped 4 bases from V and 7 bases from J, with 15 bases between. The CDR3 DNA reads as TGCGCCAGCAGCATCTCAGGAATTGGGAATTCACCCCTCCACTTT. It encodes CASSISGIGNSPLHF.

CDR3 bases: TGTGCCAGCAGCCTTAGCGGGGGGCTCCGTGAGCAGTTCTTC. As protein: CASSLSGGLREQFF. The rearrangement joins TRBV14 to TRBJ2-1, with 10 nucleotides matching TRBD2. The germline CDR1 and CDR2 sequences are SGHDN and FVKESK. The CDR3 is 14 residues long. V was clipped by 4 bases and J by 9 bases; unmatched bases: 6.

This chain joins TRBV6-6 and TRBJ2-2; a possible D gene is TRBD1 (5 bases). Germline assignment: CDR1 MNHNY and CDR2 SVGAGI (reference sequence). The CDR3 consists of 14 residues. Deletions cut 11 bases from V and 3 bases from J, with 16 bases between. The CDR3 nucleotides read TGTGCCGGCCCCCAGGGCTCGGACACCGGGGAGCTGTTTTTT. This codes for CAGPQGSDTGELFF.

This chain uses TRBV7-3 with TRBJ2-5; 9 positions match TRBD2. Germline CDR1 SGHTA, CDR2 FQGTGA. V was clipped by 0 bases and J by 4 bases; unmatched bases: 3. The CDR3 totals 15 residues. The CDR3: CASSLTTSGGETQYF. CDR3 sequence (DNA): TGTGCCAGCAGCTTAACGACTAGCGGAGGAGAGACCCAGTACTTC.

With respect to this clone: Other DNA variants within this sample encode the same CDR3. The rearrangement links TRBV3-1 (or the pseudogene TRBV3-2) to TRBJ2-4, with TRBD2 identical over 9 bases. The CDR3 sequence is 19 residues long. V lost 2 bases, J lost 0 bases, and 11 bases stayed unmatched. The V gene's germline CDR1 is LGHDT and CDR2 YNNKEL (reference sequence). The CDR3 DNA follows: TGTGCCAGCAGCCAACGGGGGGCGGGGGGGCCCCGAGCCAAAAACATTCAGTACTTC. Its translation: CASSQRGAGGPRAKNIQYF.

This clone was seen a few times. This rearrangement joins TRBV28 to TRBJ2-1, with 9 bases fitting TRBD1. Germline trimming cut 5 bases from V and 7 bases from J; bases unmatched to any gene: 6. The CDR3 is made up of 14 amino acids. Germline V lookup: CDR1 MDHEN, CDR2 SYDVKM. CDR3 coding DNA: TGTGCCAGCAGTAGACAGGGGGTTAGTAATGAGCAGTTCTTC. Translated: CASSRQGVSNEQFF.

The chain recombines TRBV24-1 with TRBJ2-3; 14 bases agree with TRBD2. Germline CDR1 and CDR2: KGHDR and SFDVKD. This CDR3 comprises 16 residues. V lost 2 bases, J lost 4 bases, and 1 base stayed unmatched. The CDR3 loop is CATSDSGLAGADTQYF. The CDR3 DNA reads as TGTGCCACCAGTGATTCGGGACTAGCGGGGGCAGATACGCAGTATTTT.

The CDR3 sequence is CASSVRSGLGSEQFF. CDR3 nucleotide sequence: TGTGCCAGCAGCGTACGGTCGGGACTAGGGAGTGAGCAGTTCTTC. This sequence joins TRBV9 and TRBJ2-1; TRBD2 aligns across 8 bases. With V trimmed by 1 base and J by 9 bases, 9 bases remained unmatched. There are 15 residues in the CDR3. Germline V lookup: CDR1 SGDLS, CDR2 YYNGEE.